Listed below are T cell receptor beta chains from one sample, sequenced in a study of blood T cell repertoires in COVID-19. Assay: immunoSEQ multiplex PCR; the TCRdb copy retains only in-frame clones and omits some. The sample holds around 270,000 clones, approximately 86% seen once. Sequencing input: peripheral blood. These receptors came from a man aged 25 to 40 with active or convalescent COVID-19. Each CDR3 is given with its conserved first and last residue. The D gene is left open where the match is weak. Not every row has a clone size; where given, it reads once, few, many or a size class.

V gene	clone size	D gene	J gene	CDR3 protein	CDR3 DNA
TRBV7-6	-	TRBD1	TRBJ2-7	CASSLGTGGPYEQYF	TGTGCCAGCAGCTTAGGGACAGGGGGACCCTACGAGCAGTACTTC
TRBV12-3/TRBV12-4	few	-	TRBJ2-1	CASSYGGYEQFF	TGTGCCAGCAGTTACGGAGGGTATGAGCAGTTCTTC
TRBV2	-	TRBD1	TRBJ2-7	CASSEQDRGRGEQYF	TGTGCCAGCAGTGAACAGGACAGGGGCCGAGGCGAGCAGTACTTC
TRBV4-3	-	-	TRBJ1-6	CASSQDSREFGYSPLHF	TGCGCCAGCAGCCAAGACTCGCGGGAGTTCGGGTATTCACCCCTCCACTTT
TRBV12-3/TRBV12-4	few	-	TRBJ1-2	CASSLVQGYGYTF	TGTGCCAGCAGTTTGGTACAGGGCTATGGCTACACCTTC
TRBV18	-	-	TRBJ2-5	CASSPGQGETQYF	TGTGCCAGCTCACCGGGGCAGGGGGAGACCCAGTACTTC
TRBV5-1	-	TRBD1	TRBJ1-2	CASSEGAGYGYTF	TGCGCCAGCAGCGAGGGGGCAGGCTATGGCTACACCTTC
TRBV5-1	-	TRBD1	TRBJ2-7	CASRTRTGPYEQYF	TGCGCCAGCAGAACGCGGACAGGGCCCTACGAGCAGTACTTC
TRBV27	-	-	TRBJ1-5	CASSYGSNQPQHF	TGTGCCAGCAGTTACGGGAGCAATCAGCCCCAGCATTTT
TRBV21-1	-	-	TRBJ1-2	CASTRPISDGYTF	TGTGCCAGCACTCGGCCGATCAGCGATGGCTACACCTTC
TRBV4-3	-	-	TRBJ1-1	CASSQSRRMNTEAFF	TGCGCCAGCAGCCAAAGCCGGCGGATGAACACTGAAGCTTTCTTT
TRBV19	-	-	TRBJ1-3	CASRPYPLVSGNTIYF	TGTGCCAGTAGACCCTACCCTCTGGTGTCTGGAAACACCATATATTTT
TRBV28	few	-	TRBJ1-5	CASRREPGGLRPQHF	TGTGCCAGCAGGCGAGAACCGGGGGGTTTGCGGCCCCAGCATTTT
TRBV19	-	TRBD2	TRBJ2-2	CASRSLRRGGDTGELFF	TGTGCCAGTAGATCCCTCAGGCGGGGGGGCGACACCGGGGAGCTGTTTTTT
TRBV9	-	-	TRBJ1-1	CASSVGDTKLNTEAFF	TGTGCCAGCAGCGTAGGGGACACCAAATTGAACACTGAAGCTTTCTTT
TRBV7-2	-	-	TRBJ1-3	CASSFGTAGNTIYF	TGTGCCAGCAGCTTTGGGACTGCTGGAAACACCATATATTTT
TRBV7-2	-	TRBD2	TRBJ2-2	CASSLGRGFHGELFF	TGTGCCAGCAGCTTAGGGCGGGGGTTCCACGGGGAGCTGTTTTTT
TRBV5-1	-	TRBD1	TRBJ1-1	CASSLATGMQTEAFF	TGCGCCAGCAGCTTGGCGACAGGGATGCAGACTGAAGCTTTCTTT
TRBV5-6	-	-	TRBJ1-4	CASSDFLNPAAEKLFF	TGTGCCAGCAGCGACTTTCTCAACCCGGCTGCTGAAAAACTGTTTTTT
TRBV5-4	-	-	TRBJ2-6	CASASTSSGANVLTF	TGTGCCAGCGCCTCGACATCCTCTGGGGCCAACGTCCTGACTTTC
TRBV9	-	TRBD2	TRBJ2-1	CASSVGLAGGGSNEQFF	TGTGCCAGCAGCGTAGGACTAGCGGGGGGCGGTTCCAATGAGCAGTTCTTC
TRBV7-8	few	-	TRBJ2-5	CASNPLVTPQETQYF	TGTGCCAGCAACCCCCTGGTGACACCCCAAGAGACCCAGTACTTC
TRBV4-2	once	TRBD2	TRBJ2-1	CASSQDGSGGGNEQFF	TGTGCCAGCAGCCAAGATGGGAGCGGGGGGGGAAATGAGCAGTTCTTC
TRBV18	-	TRBD2	TRBJ2-3	CASSPGLAGADTQYF	TGTGCCAGCTCACCGGGACTAGCGGGGGCAGATACGCAGTATTTT
TRBV30	-	TRBD1	TRBJ1-3	CAFPDRSGNTIYF	TGTGCCTTCCCGGACAGGTCCGGAAACACCATATATTTT
TRBV14	once	-	TRBJ2-7	CASSQGSVTRGEQYF	TGTGCCAGCAGCCAAGGAAGCGTAACCCGAGGGGAGCAGTACTTC
TRBV5-6	few	TRBD1	TRBJ2-5	CASSSRGRGRGETQYF	TGTGCCAGCAGCTCCCGGGGCAGGGGGCGAGGGGAGACCCAGTACTTC
TRBV5-1	-	-	TRBJ2-1	CASSFQGYEQFF	TGCGCCAGCAGCTTCCAGGGCTATGAGCAGTTCTTC
TRBV18	once	-	TRBJ2-6	CASSPPPSAGANVLTF	TGTGCCAGCTCACCGCCCCCCAGCGCTGGGGCCAACGTCCTGACTTTC
TRBV13	-	-	TRBJ2-5	CASSTRPGETQYF	TGTGCCAGCAGCACAAGACCAGGAGAGACCCAGTACTTC
TRBV4-1	-	-	TRBJ1-3	CASSQVVRGHGNTIYF	TGCGCCAGCAGCCAAGTTGTCAGGGGCCATGGAAACACCATATATTTT
TRBV13	-	-	TRBJ1-6	CASSSPSGENSPLHF	TGTGCCAGCAGCTCCCCGTCAGGCGAAAACTCACCCCTCCACTTT
TRBV10-2	-	TRBD2	TRBJ2-3	CASGPTSGGGDTQYF	TGCGCCAGCGGGCCGACTAGCGGGGGTGGAGATACGCAGTATTTT
TRBV6-4	-	TRBD2	TRBJ2-5	CASSDPTSGEGRETQYF	TGTGCCAGCAGTGACCCGACTAGCGGAGAAGGGCGAGAGACCCAGTACTTC
TRBV19	once	TRBD1	TRBJ1-5	CASSTDRKPQHF	TGTGCCAGTAGTACGGACAGGAAGCCCCAGCATTTT